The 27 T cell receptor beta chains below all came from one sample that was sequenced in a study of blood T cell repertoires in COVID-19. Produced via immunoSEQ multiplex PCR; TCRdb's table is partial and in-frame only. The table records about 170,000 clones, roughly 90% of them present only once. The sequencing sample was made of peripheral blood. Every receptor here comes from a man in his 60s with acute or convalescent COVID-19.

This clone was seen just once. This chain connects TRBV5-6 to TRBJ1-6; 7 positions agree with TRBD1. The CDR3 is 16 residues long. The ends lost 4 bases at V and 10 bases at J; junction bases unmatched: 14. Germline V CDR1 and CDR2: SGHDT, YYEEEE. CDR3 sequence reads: CASSIPEGAMRSPLHF. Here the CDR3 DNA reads TGTGCCAGCAGCATTCCGGAGGGGGCAATGAGATCACCCCTCCACTTT.

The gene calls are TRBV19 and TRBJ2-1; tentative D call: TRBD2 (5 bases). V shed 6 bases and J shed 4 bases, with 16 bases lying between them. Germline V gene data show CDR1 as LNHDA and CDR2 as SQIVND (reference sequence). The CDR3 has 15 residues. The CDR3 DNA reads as TGTGCCAGTAGCCCGCGTGGGCGGAGGTACAATGAGCAGTTCTTC. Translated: CASSPRGRRYNEQFF.

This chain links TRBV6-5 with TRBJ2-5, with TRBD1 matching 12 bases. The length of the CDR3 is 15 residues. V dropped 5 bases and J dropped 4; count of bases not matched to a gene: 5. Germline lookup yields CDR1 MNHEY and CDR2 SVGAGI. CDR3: CASSPGTGGRETQYF. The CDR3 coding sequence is TGTGCCAGCAGTCCAGGGACAGGGGGCAGAGAGACCCAGTACTTC.

Written as DNA, the CDR3 is TGTGCCAGCAGCTTAGAAGGAAAGGGGACTGAAGCTTTCTTT. It is translated as CASSLEGKGTEAFF. V and J are TRBV7-8 and TRBJ1-1; tentative D call: TRBD1 (5 bases). The CDR3 runs to 14 residues. Trimming shortened V by 1 base and J by 5 bases, and 11 bases separated the two germline ends. From germline, CDR1 is SGHVS and CDR2 FQNEAQ. The complete variable domain, with remaining parts taken from reference TRBV7-8 and TRBJ1-1, reads GAGVSQSPRYKVAKRGQDVALRCDPISGHVSLFWYQQALGQGPEFLTYFQNEAQLDKSGLPSDRFFAERPEGSVSTLKIQRTQQEDSAVYLCASSLEGKGTEAFFGQGTRLTVV.

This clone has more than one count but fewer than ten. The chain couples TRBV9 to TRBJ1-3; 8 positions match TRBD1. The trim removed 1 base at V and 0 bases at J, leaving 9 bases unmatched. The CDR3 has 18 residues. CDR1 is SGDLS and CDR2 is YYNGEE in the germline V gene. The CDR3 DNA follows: TGTGCCAGCAGCGTAAACCCACAGACAGGGGTCTCTGGAAACACCATATATTTT. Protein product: CASSVNPQTGVSGNTIYF.

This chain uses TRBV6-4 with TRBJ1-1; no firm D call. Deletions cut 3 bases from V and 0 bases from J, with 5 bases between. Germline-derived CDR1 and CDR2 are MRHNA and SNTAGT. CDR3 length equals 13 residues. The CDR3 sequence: CASSEQLNTEAFF. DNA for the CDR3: TGTGCCAGCAGTGAACAGCTGAACACTGAAGCTTTCTTT.

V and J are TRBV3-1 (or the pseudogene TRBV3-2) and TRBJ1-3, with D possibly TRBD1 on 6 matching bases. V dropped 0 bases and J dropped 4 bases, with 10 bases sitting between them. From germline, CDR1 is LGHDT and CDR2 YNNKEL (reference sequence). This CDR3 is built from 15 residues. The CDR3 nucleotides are TGTGCCAGCAGCCAAGAGGGGGCTGGGGGAAACACCATATATTTT. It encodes CASSQEGAGGNTIYF.

CDR3 sequence reads: CSVKLGDSHNEQFF. CDR3 sequence (DNA): TGCAGCGTTAAATTAGGGGACAGCCACAATGAGCAGTTCTTC. The chain is built from TRBV29-1 and TRBJ2-1; TRBD1 agrees at 7 bases. CDR1 is SQVTM and CDR2 is ANQGSEA in the germline V gene. J lost 5 bases, V lost 5 bases, and 9 bases had no gene match. This CDR3 region has 14 residues.

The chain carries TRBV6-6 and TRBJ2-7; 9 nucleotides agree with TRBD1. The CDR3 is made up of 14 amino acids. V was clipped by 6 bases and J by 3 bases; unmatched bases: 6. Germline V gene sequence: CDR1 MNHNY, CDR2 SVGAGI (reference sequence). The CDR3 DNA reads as TGTGCCAGCAGCCCTAAGGGACAGGGCTACGAGCAGTACGTC. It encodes CASSPKGQGYEQYV.

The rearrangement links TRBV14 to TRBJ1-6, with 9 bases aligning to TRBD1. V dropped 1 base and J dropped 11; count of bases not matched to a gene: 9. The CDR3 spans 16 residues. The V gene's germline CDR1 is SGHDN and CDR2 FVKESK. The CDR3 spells CASSQGSLTGGTPLHF. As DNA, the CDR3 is TGTGCCAGCAGCCAAGGATCTTTGACAGGGGGGACACCCCTCCACTTT.

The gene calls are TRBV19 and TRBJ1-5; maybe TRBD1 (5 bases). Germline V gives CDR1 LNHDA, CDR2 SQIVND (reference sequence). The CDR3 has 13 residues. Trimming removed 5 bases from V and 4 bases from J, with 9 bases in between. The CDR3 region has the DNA TGTGCCAGTAGTCTGCACAGGAATCAGCCCCAGCATTTT. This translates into CASSLHRNQPQHF. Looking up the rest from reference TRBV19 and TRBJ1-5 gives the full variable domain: DGGITQSPKYLFRKEGQNVTLSCEQNLNHDAMYWYRQDPGQGLRLIYYSQIVNDFQKGDIAEGYSVSREKKESFPLTVTSAQKNPTAFYLCASSLHRNQPQHFGDGTRLSIL.

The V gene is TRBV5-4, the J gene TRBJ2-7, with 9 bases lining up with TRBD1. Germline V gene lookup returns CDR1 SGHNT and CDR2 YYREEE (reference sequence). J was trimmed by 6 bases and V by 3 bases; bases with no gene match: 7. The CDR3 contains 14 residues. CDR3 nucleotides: TGTGCCAGCAGCTCCCGGGACAGGGCTCGCGAGCAGTACTTC. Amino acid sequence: CASSSRDRAREQYF. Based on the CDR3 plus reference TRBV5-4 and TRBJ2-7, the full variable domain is ETGVTQSPTHLIKTRGQQVTLRCSSQSGHNTVSWYQQALGQGPQFIFQYYREEENGRGNFPPRFSGLQFPNYSSELNVNALELDDSALYLCASSSRDRAREQYFGPGTRLTVT.

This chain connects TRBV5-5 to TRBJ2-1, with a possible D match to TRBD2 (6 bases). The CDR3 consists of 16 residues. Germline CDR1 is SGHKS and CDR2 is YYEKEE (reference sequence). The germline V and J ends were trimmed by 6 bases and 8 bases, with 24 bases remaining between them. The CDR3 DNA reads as TGTGCCAGCACCTCAGTTAGTGTAGCGGCCAGTGATGAGCAGTTCTTC. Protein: CASTSVSVAASDEQFF. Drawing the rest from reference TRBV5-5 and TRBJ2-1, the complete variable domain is DAGVTQSPTHLIKTRGQQVTLRCSPISGHKSVSWYQQVLGQGPQFIFQYYEKEERGRGNFPDRFSARQFPNYSSELNVNALLLGDSALYLCASTSVSVAASDEQFFGPGTRLTVL.

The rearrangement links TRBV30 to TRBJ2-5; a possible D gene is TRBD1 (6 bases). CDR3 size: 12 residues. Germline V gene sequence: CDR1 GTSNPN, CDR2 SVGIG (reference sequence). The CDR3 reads CFAGDDGETQYF. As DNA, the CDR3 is TGTTTCGCAGGGGATGACGGTGAGACCCAGTACTTC.

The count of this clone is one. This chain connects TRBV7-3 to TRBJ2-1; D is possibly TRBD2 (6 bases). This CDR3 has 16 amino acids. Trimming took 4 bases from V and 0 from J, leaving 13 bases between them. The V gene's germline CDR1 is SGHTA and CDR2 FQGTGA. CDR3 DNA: TGTGCCAGCAGCTCACGTAGCGGAGTCTCCTACAATGAGCAGTTCTTC. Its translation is CASSSRSGVSYNEQFF.

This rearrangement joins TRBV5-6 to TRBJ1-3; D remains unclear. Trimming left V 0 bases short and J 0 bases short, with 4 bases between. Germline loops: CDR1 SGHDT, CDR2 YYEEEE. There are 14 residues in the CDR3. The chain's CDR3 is CASSLGVSGNTIYF. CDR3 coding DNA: TGTGCCAGCAGCTTGGGAGTCTCTGGAAACACCATATATTTT. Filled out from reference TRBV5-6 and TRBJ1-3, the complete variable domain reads DAGVTQSPTHLIKTRGQQVTLRCSPKSGHDTVSWYQQALGQGPQFIFQYYEEEERQRGNFPDRFSGHQFPNYSSELNVNALLLGDSALYLCASSLGVSGNTIYFGEGSWLTVV.

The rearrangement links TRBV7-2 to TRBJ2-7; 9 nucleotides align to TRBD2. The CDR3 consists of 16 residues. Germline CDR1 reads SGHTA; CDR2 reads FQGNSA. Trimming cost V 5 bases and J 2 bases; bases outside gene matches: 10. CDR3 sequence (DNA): TGTGCCAGCAGCCCTAATAGCGGGAGCGCAACCTACGAGCAGTACTTC. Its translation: CASSPNSGSATYEQYF.

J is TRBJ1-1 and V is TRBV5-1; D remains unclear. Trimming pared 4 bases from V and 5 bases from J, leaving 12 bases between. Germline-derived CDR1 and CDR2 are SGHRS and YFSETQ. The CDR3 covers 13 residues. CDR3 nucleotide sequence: TGCGCCAGCAGCCCAGTCACCGGGACTGAAGCTTTCTTT. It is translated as CASSPVTGTEAFF.

The CDR3 region is CASTPRWGAVYNEQFF. The CDR3 region has the DNA TGTGCCAGTACCCCCCGGTGGGGAGCCGTCTACAATGAGCAGTTCTTC. The chain links TRBV19 to TRBJ2-1; D might be TRBD2 (5 bases). The V gene's germline CDR1 is LNHDA and CDR2 SQIVND (reference sequence). The CDR3 totals 16 residues. Trimming pared 7 bases from V and 3 bases from J, leaving 19 bases between.

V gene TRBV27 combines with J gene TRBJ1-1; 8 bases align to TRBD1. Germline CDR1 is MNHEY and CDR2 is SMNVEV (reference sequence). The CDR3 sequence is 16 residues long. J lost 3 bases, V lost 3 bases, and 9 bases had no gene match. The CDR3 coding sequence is TGTGCCAGCAGTTTCCTCTCAGGGGGCCTGGACACTGAAGCTTTCTTT. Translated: CASSFLSGGLDTEAFF.

CDR3 amino acids: CAISDTSGRALNEQFF. In DNA form, the CDR3 reads TGTGCCATCAGTGACACTAGCGGGAGGGCCCTCAATGAGCAGTTCTTC. This chain links TRBV10-3 with TRBJ2-1, with 13 bases lining up with TRBD2. The CDR3 length is 16 residues. V gave up 3 bases and J gave up 6 bases; unmatched junction bases: 5. Germline-derived CDR1 and CDR2 are ENHRY and SYGVKD.

The CDR3 protein is CSVTGLASIYEQYF. CDR3 DNA sequence: TGCAGCGTTACGGGACTAGCGTCTATTTACGAGCAGTACTTC. This chain uses TRBV29-1 with TRBJ2-7; 10 bases align to TRBD2. Trimming took 5 bases from V and 4 from J; bases not matched to a gene: 8. This CDR3 comprises 14 residues. The V gene's germline CDR1 is SQVTM and CDR2 ANQGSEA.

CDR3 DNA: TGTGCCAGCAGCTCAGGACAGGGAGGCTATGGCTACACCTTC. This encodes CASSSGQGGYGYTF. V usage is TRBV5-4 and J usage is TRBJ1-2; 8 nucleotides agree with TRBD1. CDR3 size: 14 residues. Germline lookup yields CDR1 SGHNT and CDR2 YYREEE (reference sequence). V lost 3 bases and J lost 4; bases outside the gene matches: 5.

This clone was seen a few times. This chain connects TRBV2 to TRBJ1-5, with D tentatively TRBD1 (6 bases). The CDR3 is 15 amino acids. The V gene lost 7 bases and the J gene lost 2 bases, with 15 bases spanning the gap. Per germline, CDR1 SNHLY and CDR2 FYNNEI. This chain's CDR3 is CASTQGQTGNQPQHF. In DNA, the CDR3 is TGTGCCAGCACCCAAGGACAGACAGGCAATCAGCCCCAGCATTTT.

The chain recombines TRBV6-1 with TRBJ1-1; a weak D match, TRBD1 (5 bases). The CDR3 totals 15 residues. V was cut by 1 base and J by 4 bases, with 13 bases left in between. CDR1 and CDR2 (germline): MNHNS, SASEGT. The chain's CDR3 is CASSEEGYWGTEAFF. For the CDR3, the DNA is TGTGCCAGCAGTGAAGAGGGGTATTGGGGCACTGAAGCTTTCTTT.

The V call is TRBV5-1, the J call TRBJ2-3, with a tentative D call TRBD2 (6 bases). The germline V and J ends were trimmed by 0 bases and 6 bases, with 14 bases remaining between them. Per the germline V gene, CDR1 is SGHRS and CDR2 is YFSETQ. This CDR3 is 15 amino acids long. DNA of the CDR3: TGCGCCAGCAGCTTGGGGGCCGGGACTCGGGATACGCAGTATTTT. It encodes CASSLGAGTRDTQYF.

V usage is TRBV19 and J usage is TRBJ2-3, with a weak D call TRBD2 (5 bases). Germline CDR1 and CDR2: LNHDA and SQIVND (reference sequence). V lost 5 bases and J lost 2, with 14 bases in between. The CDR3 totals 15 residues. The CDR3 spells CASSLSGIFTDTQYF. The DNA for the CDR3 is TGTGCCAGTAGTCTCTCCGGGATTTTCACAGATACGCAGTATTTT.